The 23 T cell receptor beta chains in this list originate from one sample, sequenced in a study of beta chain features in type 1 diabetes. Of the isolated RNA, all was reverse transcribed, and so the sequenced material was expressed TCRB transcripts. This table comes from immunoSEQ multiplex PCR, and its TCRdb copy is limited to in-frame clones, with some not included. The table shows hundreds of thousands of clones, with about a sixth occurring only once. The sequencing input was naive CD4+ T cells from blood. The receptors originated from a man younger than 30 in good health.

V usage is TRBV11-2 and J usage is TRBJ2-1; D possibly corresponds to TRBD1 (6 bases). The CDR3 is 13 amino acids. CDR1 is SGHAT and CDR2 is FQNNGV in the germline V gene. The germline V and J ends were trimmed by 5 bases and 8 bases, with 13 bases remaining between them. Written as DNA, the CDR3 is TGTGCCAGCAGCCTTCTCAGGGGATATGAGCAGTTCTTC. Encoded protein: CASSLLRGYEQFF.

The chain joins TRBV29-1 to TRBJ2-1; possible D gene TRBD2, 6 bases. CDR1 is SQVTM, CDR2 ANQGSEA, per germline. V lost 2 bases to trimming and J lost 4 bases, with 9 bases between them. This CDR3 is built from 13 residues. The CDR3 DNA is TGCAGCGTTGAATTGGGGACTTACAATGAGCAGTTCTTC. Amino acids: CSVELGTYNEQFF.

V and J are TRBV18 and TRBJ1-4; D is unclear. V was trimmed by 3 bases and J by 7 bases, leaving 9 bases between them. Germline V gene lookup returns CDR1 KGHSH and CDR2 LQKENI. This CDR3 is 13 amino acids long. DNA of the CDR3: TGTGCCAGCTCACCTTTGGACGGTGAAAAACTGTTTTTT. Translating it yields CASSPLDGEKLFF.

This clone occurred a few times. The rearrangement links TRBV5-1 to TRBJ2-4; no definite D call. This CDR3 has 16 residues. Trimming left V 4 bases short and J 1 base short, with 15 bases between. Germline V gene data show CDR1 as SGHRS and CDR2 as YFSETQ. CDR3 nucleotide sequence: TGCGCCAGCAGCCCCGGGCTAGAGAGGGCCAAAAACATTCAGTACTTC. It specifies CASSPGLERAKNIQYF.

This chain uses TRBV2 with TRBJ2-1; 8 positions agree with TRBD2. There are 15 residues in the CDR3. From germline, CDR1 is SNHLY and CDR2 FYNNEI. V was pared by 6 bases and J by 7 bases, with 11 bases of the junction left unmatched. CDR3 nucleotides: TGTGCCAGCAGGGAGACTAGCGAACCCTTTAATGAGCAGTTCTTC. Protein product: CASRETSEPFNEQFF.

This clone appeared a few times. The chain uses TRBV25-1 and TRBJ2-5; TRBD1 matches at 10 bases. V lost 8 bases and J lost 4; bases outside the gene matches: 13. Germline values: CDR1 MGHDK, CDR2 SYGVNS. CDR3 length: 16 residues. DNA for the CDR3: TGTGCCAGCTCCACCTGGACAGGGGGAGTTGCAGAGACCCAGTACTTC. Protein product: CASSTWTGGVAETQYF.

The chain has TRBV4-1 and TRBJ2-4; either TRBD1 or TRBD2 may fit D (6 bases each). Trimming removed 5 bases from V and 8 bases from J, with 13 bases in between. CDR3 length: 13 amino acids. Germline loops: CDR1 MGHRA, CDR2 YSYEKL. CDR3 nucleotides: TGCGCCAGCAGCGAAAGGAGGGGGGACATTCAGTACTTC. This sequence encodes CASSERRGDIQYF.

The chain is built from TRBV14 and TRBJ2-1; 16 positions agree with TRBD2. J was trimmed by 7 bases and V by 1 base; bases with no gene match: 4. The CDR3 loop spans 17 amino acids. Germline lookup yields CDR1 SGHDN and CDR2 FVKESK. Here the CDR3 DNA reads TGTGCCAGCAGCCAAGCCCGGGGACTAGCGGGAGGGAATGAGCAGTTCTTC. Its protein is CASSQARGLAGGNEQFF.

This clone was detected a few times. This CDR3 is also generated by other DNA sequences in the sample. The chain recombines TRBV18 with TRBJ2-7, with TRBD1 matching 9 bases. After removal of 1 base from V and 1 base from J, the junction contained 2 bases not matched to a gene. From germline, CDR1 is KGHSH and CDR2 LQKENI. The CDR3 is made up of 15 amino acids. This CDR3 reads CASSPRTGVSYEQYF. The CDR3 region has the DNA TGTGCCAGCTCACCACGGACAGGGGTTTCCTACGAGCAGTACTTC. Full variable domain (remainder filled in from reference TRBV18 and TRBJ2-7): NAGVMQNPRHLVRRRGQEARLRCSPMKGHSHVYWYRQLPEEGLKFMVYLQKENIIDESGMPKERFSAEFPKEGPSILRIQQVVRGDSAAYFCASSPRTGVSYEQYFGPGTRLTVT.

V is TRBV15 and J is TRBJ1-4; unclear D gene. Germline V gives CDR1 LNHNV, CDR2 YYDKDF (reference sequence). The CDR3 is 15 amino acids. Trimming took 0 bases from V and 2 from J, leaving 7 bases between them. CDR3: CATSRDYRTNEKLFF. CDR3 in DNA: TGTGCCACCAGCAGAGATTATCGGACTAATGAAAAACTGTTTTTT.

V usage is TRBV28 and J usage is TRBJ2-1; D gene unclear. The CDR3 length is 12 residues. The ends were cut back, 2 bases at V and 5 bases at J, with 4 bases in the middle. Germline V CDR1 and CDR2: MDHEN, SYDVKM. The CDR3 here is CASSLIDNEQFF. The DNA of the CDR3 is TGTGCCAGCAGTTTAATTGACAATGAGCAGTTCTTC.

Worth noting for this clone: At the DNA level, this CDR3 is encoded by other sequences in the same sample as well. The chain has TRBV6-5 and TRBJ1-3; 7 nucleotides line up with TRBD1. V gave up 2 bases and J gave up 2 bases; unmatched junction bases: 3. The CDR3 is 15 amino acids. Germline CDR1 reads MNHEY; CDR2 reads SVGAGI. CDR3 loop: CASSYRGTAGNTIYF. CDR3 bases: TGTGCCAGCAGTTACCGGGGGACAGCTGGAAACACCATATATTTT.

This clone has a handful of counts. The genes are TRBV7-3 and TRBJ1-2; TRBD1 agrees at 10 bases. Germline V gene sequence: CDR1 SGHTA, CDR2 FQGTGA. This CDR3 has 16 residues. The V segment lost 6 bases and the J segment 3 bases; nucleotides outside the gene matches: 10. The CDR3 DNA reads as TGTGCCAGCAGTAAAACCCCTGGACAGGGGGACTATGGCTACACCTTC. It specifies CASSKTPGQGDYGYTF.

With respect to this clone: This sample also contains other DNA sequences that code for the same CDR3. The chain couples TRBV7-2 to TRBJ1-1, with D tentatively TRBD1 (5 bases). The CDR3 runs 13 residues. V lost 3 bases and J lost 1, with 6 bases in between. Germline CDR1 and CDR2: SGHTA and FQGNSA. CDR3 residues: CASSFRGNTEAFF. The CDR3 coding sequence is TGTGCCAGCAGCTTTAGGGGGAACACTGAAGCTTTCTTT.

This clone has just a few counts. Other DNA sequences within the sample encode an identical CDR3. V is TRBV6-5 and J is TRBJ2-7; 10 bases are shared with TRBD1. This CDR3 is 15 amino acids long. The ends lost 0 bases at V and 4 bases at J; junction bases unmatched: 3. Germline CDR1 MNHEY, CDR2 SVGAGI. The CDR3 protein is CASSYSGTGEYEQYF. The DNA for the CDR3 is TGTGCCAGCAGTTACTCAGGGACAGGGGAATACGAGCAGTACTTC.

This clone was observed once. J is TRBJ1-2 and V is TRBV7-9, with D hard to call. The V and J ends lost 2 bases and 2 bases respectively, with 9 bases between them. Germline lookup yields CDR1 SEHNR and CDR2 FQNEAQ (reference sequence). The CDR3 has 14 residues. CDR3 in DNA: TGTGCCAGCAGCTTACGCGAACAGAACTATGGCTACACCTTC. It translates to CASSLREQNYGYTF.

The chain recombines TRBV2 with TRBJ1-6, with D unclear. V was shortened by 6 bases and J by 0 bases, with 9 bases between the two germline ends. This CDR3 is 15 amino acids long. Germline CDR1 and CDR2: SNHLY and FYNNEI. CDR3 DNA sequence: TGTGCCAGCAGGAGACTGAGCTCCTATAATTCACCCCTCCACTTT. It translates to CASRRLSSYNSPLHF.

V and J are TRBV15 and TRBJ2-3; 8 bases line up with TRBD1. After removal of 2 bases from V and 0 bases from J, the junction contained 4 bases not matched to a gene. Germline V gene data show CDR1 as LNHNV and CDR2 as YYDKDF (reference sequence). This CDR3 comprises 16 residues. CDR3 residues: CATSRLTGASTDTQYF. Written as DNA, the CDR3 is TGTGCCACCAGCAGACTGACAGGGGCGAGCACAGATACGCAGTATTTT.

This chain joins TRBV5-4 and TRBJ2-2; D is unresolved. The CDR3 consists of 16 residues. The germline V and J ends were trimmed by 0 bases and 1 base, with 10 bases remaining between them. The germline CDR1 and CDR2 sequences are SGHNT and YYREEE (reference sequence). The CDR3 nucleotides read TGTGCCAGCAGCTTGGGTCGGTCGGTGAACACCGGGGAGCTGTTTTTT. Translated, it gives CASSLGRSVNTGELFF. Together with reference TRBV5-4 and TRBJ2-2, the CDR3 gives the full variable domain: ETGVTQSPTHLIKTRGQQVTLRCSSQSGHNTVSWYQQALGQGPQFIFQYYREEENGRGNFPPRFSGLQFPNYSSELNVNALELDDSALYLCASSLGRSVNTGELFFGEGSRLTVL.

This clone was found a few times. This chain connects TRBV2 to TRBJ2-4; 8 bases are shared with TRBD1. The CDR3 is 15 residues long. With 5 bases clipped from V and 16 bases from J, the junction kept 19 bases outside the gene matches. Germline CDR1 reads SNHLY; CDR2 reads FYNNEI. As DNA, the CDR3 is TGTGCCAGCAGTAGAACAGGGGGTGACCCCGACGGGCGATACTTC. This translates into CASSRTGGDPDGRYF. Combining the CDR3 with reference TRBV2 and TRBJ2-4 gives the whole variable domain EPEVTQTPSHQVTQMGQEVILRCVPISNHLYFYWYRQILGQKVEFLVSFYNNEISEKSEIFDDQFSVERPDGSNFTLKIRSTKLEDSAMYFCASSRTGGDPDGRYFGAGTRLSVL.

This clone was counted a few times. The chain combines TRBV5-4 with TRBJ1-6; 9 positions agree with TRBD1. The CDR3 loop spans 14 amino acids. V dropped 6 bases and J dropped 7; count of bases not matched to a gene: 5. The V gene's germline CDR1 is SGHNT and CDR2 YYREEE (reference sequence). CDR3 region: CASTVDRGNSPLHF. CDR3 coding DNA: TGTGCCAGCACCGTGGACAGGGGCAATTCACCCCTCCACTTT. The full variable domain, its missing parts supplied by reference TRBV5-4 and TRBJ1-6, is ETGVTQSPTHLIKTRGQQVTLRCSSQSGHNTVSWYQQALGQGPQFIFQYYREEENGRGNFPPRFSGLQFPNYSSELNVNALELDDSALYLCASTVDRGNSPLHFGNGTRLTVT.

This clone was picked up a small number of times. The DNA of the CDR3 is TGTGCCAGCAGTGAATCAATAACCAGGGGTGGCTACGAGCAGTACTTC. Its protein product is CASSESITRGGYEQYF. The chain employs TRBV25-1 and TRBJ2-7, with D tentatively TRBD1 (6 bases). V lost 1 base and J 3 bases, leaving 16 bases between the germline ends. The CDR3 consists of 16 residues. Germline V CDR1 and CDR2: MGHDK, SYGVNS.

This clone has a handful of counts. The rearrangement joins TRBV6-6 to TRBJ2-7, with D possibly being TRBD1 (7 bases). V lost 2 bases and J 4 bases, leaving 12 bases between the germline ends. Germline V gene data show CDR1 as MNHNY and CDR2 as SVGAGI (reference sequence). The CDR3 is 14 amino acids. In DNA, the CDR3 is TGTGCCAGCAGTTACCAGGGGGGAGGATACGAGCAGTACTTC. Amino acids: CASSYQGGGYEQYF.